This passage covers 27 T cell receptor beta chains from one sample sequenced in a study of cytomegalovirus exposure and HLA in healthy donors. PCR amplification relied on 60 Vbeta primers (plus 13 Jbeta primers). Assay used: immunoSEQ multiplex PCR; TCRdb lists only in-frame clones, some missing. The repertoire holds 200,000 to 250,000 clones, about 80% seen once, with around 5.4% in the top ten. Sequenced: PBMCs. All receptors come from a woman aged 40 to 50 in good health and CMV-seropositive.

This clone was observed once. The V call is TRBV5-1, the J call TRBJ2-5, with 7 bases that match TRBD1. CDR1 and CDR2 (germline): SGHRS, YFSETQ. This CDR3 spans 15 amino acids. Trimming at V came to 0 bases and at J to 1 base, leaving 3 bases not matched to a gene. CDR3: CASSLGGQVQETQYF. The DNA of the CDR3 is TGCGCCAGCAGCTTGGGTGGACAGGTCCAAGAGACCCAGTACTTC.

The chain recombines TRBV18 with TRBJ2-7; TRBD2 aligns across 13 bases. Per the germline V gene, CDR1 is KGHSH and CDR2 is LQKENI. J gave up 6 bases and V 3 bases, and 5 bases lay outside the gene matches. The CDR3 length is 15 residues. The CDR3 coding sequence is TGTGCCAGCTCACCTGGACTAGCGGGAGATAGCGAGCAGTACTTC. This codes for CASSPGLAGDSEQYF.

The chain combines TRBV5-6 with TRBJ1-1; TRBD1 might be the D (5 bases). Trimming shortened V by 3 bases and J by 3 bases, and 9 bases separated the two germline ends. Germline loops: CDR1 SGHDT, CDR2 YYEEEE. CDR3 length: 13 amino acids. This CDR3 reads CASSSDRHTEAFF. The CDR3 bases are TGTGCCAGCAGCTCAGACAGACACACTGAAGCTTTCTTT.

The V call is TRBV4-3, the J call TRBJ1-2; D possibly corresponds to TRBD1 (5 bases). CDR1 and CDR2 (germline): LGHNA, YSLEER. Trimming removed 4 bases from V and 4 bases from J, with 16 bases in between. This CDR3 is 15 amino acids long. The CDR3 DNA sequence: TGCGCCAGCAGCCTAGAAGGGGAACATGGCTATGGCTACACCTTC. As protein: CASSLEGEHGYGYTF.

This rearrangement joins TRBV13 to TRBJ2-1, with 10 bases aligning to TRBD2. CDR1 and CDR2 (germline): PRHDT, FYEKMQ (reference sequence). V was clipped by 1 base and J by 7 bases; unmatched bases: 10. The CDR3 has 17 residues. CDR3 loop: CASSLDVAGGLENEQFF. CDR3 DNA sequence: TGTGCCAGCAGCTTAGACGTAGCGGGAGGCTTAGAAAATGAGCAGTTCTTC. The variable domain in full, with the rest retrieved from reference TRBV13 and TRBJ2-1, is AAGVIQSPRHLIKEKRETATLKCYPIPRHDTVYWYQQGPGQDPQFLISFYEKMQSDKGSIPDRFSAQQFSDYHSELNMSSLELGDSALYFCASSLDVAGGLENEQFFGPGTRLTVL.

The chain recombines TRBV30 with TRBJ2-7, with a weak D call TRBD2 (5 bases). This CDR3 comprises 16 residues. V was trimmed by 2 bases and J by 3 bases, leaving 20 bases between them. Germline CDR1 is GTSNPN and CDR2 is SVGIG (reference sequence). The CDR3 loop reads CAWSLMSGSLFYEQYF. Written as DNA, the CDR3 is TGTGCCTGGAGTTTAATGTCGGGATCCCTCTTCTACGAGCAGTACTTC.

This sequence joins TRBV2 and TRBJ2-7; TRBD2 agrees at 7 bases. The germline V gene has CDR1 SNHLY and CDR2 FYNNEI. This CDR3 spans 14 amino acids. After removal of 4 bases from V and 0 bases from J, the junction contained 3 bases not matched to a gene. CDR3: CASSGTRNSYEQYF. The CDR3 DNA reads TGTGCCAGCAGTGGGACTAGGAACTCCTACGAGCAGTACTTC.

The rearrangement links TRBV7-2 to TRBJ2-7, with a weak D call TRBD1 (5 bases). CDR1 is SGHTA and CDR2 is FQGNSA in the germline V gene. V was shortened by 5 bases and J by 9 bases, with 11 bases between the two germline ends. This CDR3 spans 11 amino acids. The CDR3 spells CASSIGDRQYF. The CDR3 DNA reads TGTGCCAGCAGCATCGGAGACAGGCAGTACTTC. Together with reference TRBV7-2 and TRBJ2-7, the CDR3 gives the full variable domain: GAGVSQSPSNKVTEKGKDVELRCDPISGHTALYWYRQSLGQGLEFLIYFQGNSAPDKSGLPSDRFSAERTGGSVSTLTIQRTQQEDSAVYLCASSIGDRQYFGPGTRLTVT.

This clone was seen a handful of times. The chain employs TRBV10-3 and TRBJ1-2; D gene ambiguous. The CDR3 length is 13 residues. Germline values: CDR1 ENHRY, CDR2 SYGVKD. V lost 3 bases to trimming and J lost 1 base, with 6 bases between them. CDR3 nucleotides: TGTGCCATCAGTGAAGAGGTTAACTATGGCTACACCTTC. Translating it yields CAISEEVNYGYTF.

This sequence joins TRBV28 and TRBJ1-2; 9 nucleotides agree with TRBD1. This CDR3 has 14 amino acids. In germline, CDR1 is MDHEN, CDR2 SYDVKM. J lost 7 bases, V lost 6 bases, and 9 bases had no gene match. CDR3 nucleotides: TGTGCCAGCAGCTCCGGACAGGGGATTAGTGGCTACACCTTC. Translation: CASSSGQGISGYTF.

V is TRBV2 and J is TRBJ1-1; D may be TRBD1 (5 bases). The CDR3 length is 11 residues. The germline V gene has CDR1 SNHLY and CDR2 FYNNEI. V was pared by 8 bases and J by 7 bases, with 11 bases between. The CDR3: CASVMTVEAFF. CDR3 nucleotide sequence: TGTGCCAGCGTTATGACAGTTGAAGCTTTCTTT.

J is TRBJ2-1 and V is TRBV18; 8 bases align to TRBD2. With 0 bases clipped from V and 4 bases from J, the junction kept 2 bases outside the gene matches. This CDR3 comprises 15 residues. CDR1 is KGHSH, CDR2 LQKENI, per germline. CDR3 sequence reads: CASSPPGGRYNEQFF. As DNA, the CDR3 is TGTGCCAGCTCACCACCTGGCGGGAGGTACAATGAGCAGTTCTTC.

V and J are TRBV7-2 and TRBJ2-1, with D unclear. The CDR3 length is 13 residues. Trimming took off 3 bases at V and 6 bases at J, with 9 bases between the two ends. Germline loops: CDR1 SGHTA, CDR2 FQGNSA. In DNA form, the CDR3 reads TGTGCCAGCAGCTTTACACAGACCAATGAGCAGTTCTTC. Residues: CASSFTQTNEQFF.

V usage is TRBV6-5 and J usage is TRBJ1-1; 7 positions agree with TRBD1. Germline CDR1 is MNHEY and CDR2 is SVGAGI. V shed 6 bases and J 0 bases; nucleotides not matched to a gene: 4. This CDR3 has 14 residues. The CDR3 sequence: CASRRDSMNTEAFF. DNA of the CDR3: TGTGCCAGCAGGAGGGACAGCATGAACACTGAAGCTTTCTTT.

This chain joins TRBV7-2 and TRBJ2-1, with TRBD2 matching 12 bases. Trimming cost V 1 base and J 9 bases; bases outside gene matches: 10. The CDR3 extends over 17 amino acids. CDR1 and CDR2 from the germline V gene are SGHTA and FQGNSA. This CDR3 is CASSLDPLAGGQGEQFF. The CDR3 bases are TGTGCCAGCAGCTTAGACCCACTAGCGGGAGGTCAAGGTGAGCAGTTCTTC.

The V and J genes are TRBV7-2 and TRBJ1-3; D may be TRBD1 (6 bases). CDR3 length: 14 residues. Trimming stripped 2 bases from V and 3 bases from J, with 8 bases between. Germline CDR1 SGHTA, CDR2 FQGNSA. The chain's CDR3 is CASSLTGNGNTIYF. CDR3 in DNA: TGTGCCAGCAGCTTAACAGGGAATGGAAACACCATATATTTT.

This clone was seen only once. V is TRBV6-5 and J is TRBJ1-6; D gene uncertain. Trimming shortened V by 9 bases and J by 8 bases, and 14 bases separated the two germline ends. CDR1 is MNHEY, CDR2 SVGAGI, per germline. This CDR3 contains 13 residues. CDR3 coding DNA: TGTGCCAGTTTAGGGAGGGAGGATTCACCCCTCCACTTT. Amino acid sequence: CASLGREDSPLHF.

This chain links TRBV9 with TRBJ2-1; 10 nucleotides line up with TRBD1. The J segment lost 8 bases and the V segment lost 0 bases, leaving 14 bases of the junction unmatched. Germline V CDR1 and CDR2: SGDLS, YYNGEE. The CDR3 is made up of 18 amino acids. Here the CDR3 reads CASSVATGTGASGHEQFF. CDR3 nucleotides: TGTGCCAGCAGCGTAGCTACGGGGACAGGGGCGTCTGGGCATGAGCAGTTCTTC. Filled out from reference TRBV9 and TRBJ2-1, the complete variable domain reads DSGVTQTPKHLITATGQRVTLRCSPRSGDLSVYWYQQSLDQGLQFLIQYYNGEERAKGNILERFSAQQFPDLHSELNLSSLELGDSALYFCASSVATGTGASGHEQFFGPGTRLTVL.

This clone was found once. This sequence joins TRBV7-2 and TRBJ2-7; TRBD1 agrees at 9 bases. Per germline, CDR1 SGHTA and CDR2 FQGNSA. The length of the CDR3 is 15 residues. Trimming took 5 bases from V and 3 from J; bases not matched to a gene: 8. In DNA, the CDR3 is TGTGCCAGCAGCCAAACCGGGACAGGGATCTACGAGCAGTACTTC. Protein product: CASSQTGTGIYEQYF.

This chain uses TRBV7-2 with TRBJ2-3; 10 bases line up with TRBD2. J lost 8 bases, V lost 3 bases, and 8 bases had no gene match. The CDR3 totals 15 residues. The V gene's germline CDR1 is SGHTA and CDR2 FQGNSA. The CDR3 protein is CASSFQRGGQATQYF. For the CDR3, the DNA is TGTGCCAGCAGCTTCCAGCGGGGGGGTCAAGCTACGCAGTATTTT.

This clone was found a few times. The chain carries TRBV2 and TRBJ2-1, with 13 bases lining up with TRBD2. CDR1 and CDR2 from the germline V gene are SNHLY and FYNNEI. V shed 8 bases, J shed 0 bases, and the junction held 4 bases outside the gene matches. The CDR3 consists of 16 residues. Here the CDR3 reads CASRRTSGSSYNEQFF. The CDR3 DNA is TGTGCCAGCCGCAGGACTAGCGGGAGCTCCTACAATGAGCAGTTCTTC.

This chain links TRBV5-1 with TRBJ2-5; D is unclear. The CDR3 length is 15 residues. Germline V gene data show CDR1 as SGHRS and CDR2 as YFSETQ. V was pared by 5 bases and J by 1 base, with 15 bases between. In DNA, the CDR3 is TGCGCCAGCAGTTTTTCCGCAGGCGTCCAAGAGACCCAGTACTTC. Translation gives CASSFSAGVQETQYF.

The sample holds a few counts of this clone. V and J are TRBV2 and TRBJ2-2; 7 nucleotides line up with TRBD2. V trimming: 6 bases; J trimming: 3 bases; junction bases outside the gene matches: 4. CDR3 length: 14 amino acids. Germline CDR1 is SNHLY and CDR2 is FYNNEI. CDR3 bases: TGTGCCAGCAGGGCGGGAGAGCACACCGGGGAGCTGTTTTTT. Amino acids: CASRAGEHTGELFF.

The rearrangement links TRBV2 to TRBJ1-5; D uncertain. CDR3 length: 13 amino acids. V lost 6 bases and J lost 7, with 13 bases in between. The germline CDR1 and CDR2 sequences are SNHLY and FYNNEI. The CDR3 region is CASSPAGGQPQHF. CDR3 nucleotide sequence: TGTGCCAGCAGCCCTGCGGGAGGGCAGCCCCAGCATTTT.

In DNA form, the CDR3 reads TGTGCCAGTAGTCACGCCGACAGAAACTATGGCTACACCTTC. This encodes CASSHADRNYGYTF. This sequence joins TRBV19 and TRBJ1-2, with D possibly matching TRBD1 (5 bases). This CDR3 has 14 amino acids. Trimming cost V 5 bases and J 2 bases, with 12 bases left between them. Germline CDR1 is LNHDA and CDR2 is SQIVND (reference sequence). Full variable domain (missing parts from reference TRBV19 and TRBJ1-2): DGGITQSPKYLFRKEGQNVTLSCEQNLNHDAMYWYRQDPGQGLRLIYYSQIVNDFQKGDIAEGYSVSREKKESFPLTVTSAQKNPTAFYLCASSHADRNYGYTFGSGTRLTVV.

The genes are TRBV19 and TRBJ2-7; TRBD1 matches 7 bases. The V and J ends lost 4 bases and 7 bases, in that order; junction bases with no gene match: 10. This CDR3 is built from 14 residues. CDR1 LNHDA and CDR2 SQIVND come from the germline V gene (reference sequence). The CDR3 is CASSKDRWYVEQYF. As DNA, the CDR3 is TGTGCCAGTAGTAAGGACAGGTGGTACGTGGAGCAGTACTTC.

V gene TRBV9 combines with J gene TRBJ2-1; 8 nucleotides match TRBD2. CDR3 size: 15 residues. The V and J ends lost 0 bases and 9 bases, in that order; junction bases with no gene match: 8. Germline V gene lookup returns CDR1 SGDLS and CDR2 YYNGEE. CDR3 nucleotides: TGTGCCAGCAGCGTAGATCCAGCGGGGGAAGGTGAGCAGTTCTTC. It yields the protein CASSVDPAGEGEQFF.